A single sample gave rise to the 3 T cell receptor beta chains below, sequenced in a study of blood T cell repertoires in COVID-19. Here immunoSEQ multiplex PCR was the method, and the copy in TCRdb shows in-frame clones only, minus some. The table has roughly 230,000 clones, around 83% seen once. Sequenced: peripheral blood. These receptors all stem from a man aged 35-49 years with acute or convalescent COVID-19.

The chain employs TRBV2 and TRBJ1-5, with 7 positions matching TRBD1. The CDR3 length is 14 residues. Germline assignment: CDR1 SNHLY and CDR2 FYNNEI. After removal of 4 bases from V and 4 bases from J, the junction contained 4 bases not matched to a gene. CDR3 in DNA: TGTGCCAGCAGTGGCCCAGGGGGGAATCAGCCCCAGCATTTT. It encodes CASSGPGGNQPQHF.

The J gene is TRBJ1-2, the V gene TRBV28, with TRBD1 as a possible D gene (6 bases). Trimming cost V 1 base and J 13 bases, with 16 bases left between them. This CDR3 region has 13 residues. CDR1 is MDHEN and CDR2 is SYDVKM in the germline V gene. The CDR3 DNA reads as TGTGCCAGCAGTTTATTCCAGGGGAGCTCGGCCACCTTC. Its protein product is CASSLFQGSSATF.

This clone turned up a few times. The chain combines TRBV6-6 with TRBJ1-1, with 8 bases that match TRBD1. This CDR3 comprises 14 residues. In germline, CDR1 is MNHNY, CDR2 SVGAGI (reference sequence). Trimming took 5 bases from V and 4 from J; bases not matched to a gene: 6. Here the CDR3 DNA reads TGTGCCAGCAGTCTCAACAGGGGGTCCACTGAAGCTTTCTTT. Translation: CASSLNRGSTEAFF.